The sequence of this T cell receptor (beta chain) was determined in a study of blood T cell repertoires in COVID-19. Across the whole study: The samples span acute and convalescent COVID-19 from the United States, Italy and Spain. PBMCs, B-cell-depleted T cells, or T cells provided the cDNA or gDNA that made up the material.

Under the authors' procedure: Amplification of reference gene primers was used by the study to estimate nucleated cell counts. Profiling relied on immunoSEQ multiplex PCR, and the TCRdb table lists in-frame clones only, not all of them. V and J calls and clone size are given by that table; D and trimming were obtained from the DNA. There are some 120,000 clones in the sample; 75% to 90% occur only once, and 28% lies in the top ten. This CDR3 is 12 amino acids long. Germline V gene sequence: CDR1 MNHEY, CDR2 SVGAGI. V lost 6 bases, J lost 1 base, and 4 bases lay in between. Sequencing was performed on peripheral blood. This sequence joins TRBV6-5 and TRBJ1-5; D gene ambiguous. This TCR was sampled from a man aged 65 to 79 with active or convalescent COVID-19. The CDR3 DNA reads as TGTGCCAGCAGGTCGAGCAATCAGCCCCAGCATTTT. Translation gives CASRSSNQPQHF.